This T cell receptor (beta chain) was identified during a study of blood T cell repertoires in COVID-19. The overall study: PBMCs, B-cell-depleted T cells, or T cells were the source of the cDNA or gDNA that made up the material.

CDR1 and CDR2 from the germline V gene are LGHDT and YNNKEL (reference sequence). V lost 1 base, J lost 6 bases, and 2 bases lay in between. This CDR3 has 11 amino acids. The method was immunoSEQ multiplex PCR; TCRdb's version includes in-frame clones alone and lacks a portion of them. Of about 200,000 clones listed, over 75% are singletons. The chain joins TRBV3-1 (or the pseudogene TRBV3-2) to TRBJ2-3; no firm D call. Sequencing input: peripheral blood. The TCR sequence derives from a human donor with active or convalescent COVID-19. The donor label of this sample is uncertain. DNA of the CDR3: TGTGCCAGCAGCCAAGCGGATACGCAGTATTTT. It yields the protein CASSQADTQYF.